Given below is one TCR beta chain in context. Some clones are missing from TCRdb's copy, which holds only in-frame ones; the method was immunoSEQ multiplex PCR. The repertoire holds a few hundred thousand clones, with 85% as singletons. CDR1 LGHDT and CDR2 YNNKEL come from the germline V gene (reference sequence). V lost 1 base, J lost 6 bases, and 14 bases stayed unmatched. The length of the CDR3 is 18 residues. The sample comes from a study of blood T cell repertoires in COVID-19. Background on the study: Both acute and convalescent COVID-19 samples were obtained from the United States, Italy and Spain. Sources were T cells, B-cell-depleted T cells, or PBMCs; the material itself was cDNA or gDNA.

This sequence was found in a woman aged 18-29 years with acute or convalescent COVID-19. V is TRBV3-1 (or the pseudogene TRBV3-2) and J is TRBJ2-3; 9 nucleotides line up with TRBD2. The sequenced sample consisted of peripheral blood. The CDR3 loop reads CASSQVAGEPRPRDTQYF. CDR3 sequence (DNA): TGTGCCAGCAGCCAAGTAGCGGGAGAGCCCCGCCCTAGGGATACGCAGTATTTT.